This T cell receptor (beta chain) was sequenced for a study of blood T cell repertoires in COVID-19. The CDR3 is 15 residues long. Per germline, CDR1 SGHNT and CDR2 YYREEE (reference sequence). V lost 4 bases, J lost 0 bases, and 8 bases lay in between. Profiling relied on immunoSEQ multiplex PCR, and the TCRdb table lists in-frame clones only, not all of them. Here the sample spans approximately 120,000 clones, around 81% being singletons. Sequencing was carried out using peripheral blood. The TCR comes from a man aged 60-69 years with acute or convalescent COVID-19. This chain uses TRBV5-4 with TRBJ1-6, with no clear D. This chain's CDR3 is CASSARSSYNSPLHF. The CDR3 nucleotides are TGTGCCAGCAGCGCTCGTAGCTCCTATAATTCACCCCTCCACTTT.